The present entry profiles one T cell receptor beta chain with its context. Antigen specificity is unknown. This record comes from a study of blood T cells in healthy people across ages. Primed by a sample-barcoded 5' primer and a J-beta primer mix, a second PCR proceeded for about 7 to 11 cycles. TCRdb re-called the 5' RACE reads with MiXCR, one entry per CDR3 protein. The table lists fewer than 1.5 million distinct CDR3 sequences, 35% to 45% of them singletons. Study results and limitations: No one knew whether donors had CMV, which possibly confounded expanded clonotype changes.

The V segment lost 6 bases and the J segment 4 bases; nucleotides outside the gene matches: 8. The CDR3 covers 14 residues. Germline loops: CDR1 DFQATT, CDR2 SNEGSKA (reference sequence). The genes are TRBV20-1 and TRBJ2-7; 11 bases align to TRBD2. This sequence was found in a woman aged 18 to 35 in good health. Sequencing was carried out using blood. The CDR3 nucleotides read TGCAGTGCATTTACTAGCGGGGGTCCTTACGAGCAGTACTTC. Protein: CSAFTSGGPYEQYF.